This TCR beta chain was captured by sequencing in a study of T cell responses to AZD1222 COVID-19 vaccine. Overall study context: Second doses were pooled across both intervals (about 4 or about 12 weeks).

Notes on this clone: Its target is unknown.

This table comes from immunoSEQ multiplex PCR, and its TCRdb copy is limited to in-frame clones, with some not included. The sample holds more than 250,000 clones, approximately 93% seen once. The study's findings and limits: Baseline seropositives among AZD1222 recipients totaled only 5 to 7. Per reports, nearly half of all spike-specific TCRs target regions that are unmutated in variants. Clonal diversity was possibly underestimated, and white British individuals and females predominated among donors.

The germline V and J ends were trimmed by 0 bases and 3 bases, with 13 bases remaining between them. CDR1 SGHRS and CDR2 YFSETQ come from the germline V gene. The CDR3 loop spans 15 amino acids. This chain joins TRBV5-1 and TRBJ2-7, with TRBD2 as a possible D gene (7 bases). The sequence derives from an adult in good health. This material consisted of peripheral blood, taken on day 0 of AZD1222 vaccination. In DNA, the CDR3 is TGCGCCAGCAGCTTGGAGGGGGGGCCCGTCTACGAGCAGTACTTC. This sequence encodes CASSLEGGPVYEQYF.